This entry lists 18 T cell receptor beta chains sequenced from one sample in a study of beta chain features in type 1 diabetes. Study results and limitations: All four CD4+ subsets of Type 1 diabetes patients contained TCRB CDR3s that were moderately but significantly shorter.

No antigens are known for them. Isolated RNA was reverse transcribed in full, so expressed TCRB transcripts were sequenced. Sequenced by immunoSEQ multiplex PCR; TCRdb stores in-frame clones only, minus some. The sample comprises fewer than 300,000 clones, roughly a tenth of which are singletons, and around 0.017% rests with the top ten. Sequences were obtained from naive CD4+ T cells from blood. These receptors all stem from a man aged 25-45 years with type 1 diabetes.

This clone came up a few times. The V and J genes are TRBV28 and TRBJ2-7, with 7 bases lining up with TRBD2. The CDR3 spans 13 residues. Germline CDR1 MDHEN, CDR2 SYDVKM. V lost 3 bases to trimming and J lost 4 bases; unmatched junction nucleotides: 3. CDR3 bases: TGTGCCAGCAGTTTTTTGCGGGGGTACGAGCAGTACTTC. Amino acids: CASSFLRGYEQYF.

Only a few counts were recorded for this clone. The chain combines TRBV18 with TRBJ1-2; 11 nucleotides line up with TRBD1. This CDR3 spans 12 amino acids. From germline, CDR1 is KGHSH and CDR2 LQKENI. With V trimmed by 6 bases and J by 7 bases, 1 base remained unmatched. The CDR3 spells CASSGQGAGYTF. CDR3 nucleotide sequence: TGTGCCAGCTCCGGACAGGGGGCTGGCTACACCTTC.

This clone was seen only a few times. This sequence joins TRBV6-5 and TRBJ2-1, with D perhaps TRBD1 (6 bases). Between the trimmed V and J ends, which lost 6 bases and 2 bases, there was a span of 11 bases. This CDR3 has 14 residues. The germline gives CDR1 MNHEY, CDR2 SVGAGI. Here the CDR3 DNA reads TGTGCCAGCAGCGCCAGGGGAGCCTACAATGAGCAGTTCTTC. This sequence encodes CASSARGAYNEQFF.

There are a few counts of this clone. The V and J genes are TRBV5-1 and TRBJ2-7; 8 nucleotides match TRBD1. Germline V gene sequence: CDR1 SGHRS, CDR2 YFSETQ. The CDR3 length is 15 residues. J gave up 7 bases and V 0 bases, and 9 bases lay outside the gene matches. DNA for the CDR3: TGCGCCAGCAGCTTGGACGGGGACAGGTGGTGGGAGCAGTACTTC. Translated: CASSLDGDRWWEQYF.

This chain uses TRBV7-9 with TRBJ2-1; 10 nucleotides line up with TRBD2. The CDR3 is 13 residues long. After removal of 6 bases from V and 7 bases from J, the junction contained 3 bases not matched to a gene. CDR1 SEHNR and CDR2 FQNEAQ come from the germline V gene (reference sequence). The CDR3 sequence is CASRLAGENEQFF. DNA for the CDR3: TGTGCCAGCAGGCTAGCGGGGGAGAATGAGCAGTTCTTC.

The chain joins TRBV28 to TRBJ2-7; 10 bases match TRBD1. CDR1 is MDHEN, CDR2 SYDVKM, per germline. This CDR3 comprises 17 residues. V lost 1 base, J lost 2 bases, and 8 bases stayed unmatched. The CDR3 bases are TGTGCCAGCAGTTTATTAATCTGGGGGACAGGGGCCTACGAGCAGTACTTC. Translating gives CASSLLIWGTGAYEQYF.

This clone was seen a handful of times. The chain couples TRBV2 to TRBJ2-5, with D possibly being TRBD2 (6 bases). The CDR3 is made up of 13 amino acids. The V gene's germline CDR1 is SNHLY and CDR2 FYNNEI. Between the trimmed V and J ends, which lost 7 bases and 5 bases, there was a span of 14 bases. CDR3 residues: CASTRGGGETQYF. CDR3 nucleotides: TGTGCCAGCACTCGTGGGGGAGGCGAGACCCAGTACTTC.

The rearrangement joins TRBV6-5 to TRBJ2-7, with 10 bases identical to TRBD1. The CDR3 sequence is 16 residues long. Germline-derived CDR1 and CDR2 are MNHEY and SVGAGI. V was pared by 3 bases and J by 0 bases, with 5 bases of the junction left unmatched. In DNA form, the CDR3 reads TGTGCCAGCAGTTATTCCGGGACAGGGGTCTCCTACGAGCAGTACTTC. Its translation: CASSYSGTGVSYEQYF.

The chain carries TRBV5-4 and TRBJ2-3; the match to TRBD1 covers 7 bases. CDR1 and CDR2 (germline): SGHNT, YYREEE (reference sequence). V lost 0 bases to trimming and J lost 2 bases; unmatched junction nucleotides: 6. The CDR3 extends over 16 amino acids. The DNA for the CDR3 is TGTGCCAGCAGCTTGGCCCTAGGGGGCTACACAGATACGCAGTATTTT. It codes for CASSLALGGYTDTQYF.

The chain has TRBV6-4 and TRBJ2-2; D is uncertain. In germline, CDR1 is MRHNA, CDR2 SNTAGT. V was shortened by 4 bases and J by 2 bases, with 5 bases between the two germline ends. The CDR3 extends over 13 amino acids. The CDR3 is CASSAPNTGELFF. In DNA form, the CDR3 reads TGTGCCAGCAGTGCTCCCAACACCGGGGAGCTGTTTTTT.

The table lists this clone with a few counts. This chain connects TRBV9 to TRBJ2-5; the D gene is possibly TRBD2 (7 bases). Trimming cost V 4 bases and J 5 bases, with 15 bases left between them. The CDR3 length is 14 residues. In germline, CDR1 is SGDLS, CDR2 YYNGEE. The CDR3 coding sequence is TGTGCCAGCAGCTTGCACGGGGGGCGGGAGACCCAGTACTTC. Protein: CASSLHGGRETQYF.

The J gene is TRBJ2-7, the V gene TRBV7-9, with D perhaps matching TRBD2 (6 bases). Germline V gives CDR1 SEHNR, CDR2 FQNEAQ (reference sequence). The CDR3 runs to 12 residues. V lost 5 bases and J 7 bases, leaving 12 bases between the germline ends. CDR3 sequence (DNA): TGTGCCAGCAGCCAGGCAGGGAGGGAGCAGTACTTC. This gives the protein CASSQAGREQYF.

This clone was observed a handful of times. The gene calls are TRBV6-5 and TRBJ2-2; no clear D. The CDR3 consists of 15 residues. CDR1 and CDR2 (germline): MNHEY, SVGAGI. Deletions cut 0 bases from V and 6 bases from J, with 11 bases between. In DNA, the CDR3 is TGTGCCAGCAGTTACTCGTTGGTTGTAGCCGGGGAGCTGTTTTTT. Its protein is CASSYSLVVAGELFF.

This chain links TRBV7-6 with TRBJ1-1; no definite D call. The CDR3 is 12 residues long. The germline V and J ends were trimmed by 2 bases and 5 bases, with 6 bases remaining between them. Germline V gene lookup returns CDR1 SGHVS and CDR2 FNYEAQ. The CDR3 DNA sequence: TGTGCCAGCAGCTTATCGGGTACTGAAGCTTTCTTT. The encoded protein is CASSLSGTEAFF.

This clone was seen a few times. CDR3 bases: TGTGCCTGGACCAAACCTTACAGGGGAGTTCGCAATCAGCCCCAGCATTTT. This sequence encodes CAWTKPYRGVRNQPQHF. V gene TRBV30 combines with J gene TRBJ1-5; 7 bases are shared with TRBD1. Trimming took 4 bases from V and 2 from J; bases not matched to a gene: 14. The CDR3 has 17 amino acids. From germline, CDR1 is GTSNPN and CDR2 SVGIG (reference sequence).

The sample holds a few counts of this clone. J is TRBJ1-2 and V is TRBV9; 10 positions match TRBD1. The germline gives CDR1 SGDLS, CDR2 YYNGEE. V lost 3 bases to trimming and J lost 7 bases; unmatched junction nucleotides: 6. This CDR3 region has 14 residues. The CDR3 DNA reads TGTGCCAGCAGCGCAGACAGGGGGCAGGGTGGCTACACCTTC. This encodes CASSADRGQGGYTF.

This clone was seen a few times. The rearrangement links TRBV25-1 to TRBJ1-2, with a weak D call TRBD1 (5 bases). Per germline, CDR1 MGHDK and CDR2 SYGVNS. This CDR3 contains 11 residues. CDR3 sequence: CATSRDYGYTF. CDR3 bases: TGTGCTACAAGCAGGGACTATGGCTACACCTTC.

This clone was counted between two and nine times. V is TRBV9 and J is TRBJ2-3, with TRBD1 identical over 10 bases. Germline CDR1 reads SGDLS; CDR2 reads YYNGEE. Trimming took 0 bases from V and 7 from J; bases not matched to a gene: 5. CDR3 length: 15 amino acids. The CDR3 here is CASSVEGQGPHTQYF. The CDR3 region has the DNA TGTGCCAGCAGCGTAGAGGGACAGGGGCCACATACGCAGTATTTT.